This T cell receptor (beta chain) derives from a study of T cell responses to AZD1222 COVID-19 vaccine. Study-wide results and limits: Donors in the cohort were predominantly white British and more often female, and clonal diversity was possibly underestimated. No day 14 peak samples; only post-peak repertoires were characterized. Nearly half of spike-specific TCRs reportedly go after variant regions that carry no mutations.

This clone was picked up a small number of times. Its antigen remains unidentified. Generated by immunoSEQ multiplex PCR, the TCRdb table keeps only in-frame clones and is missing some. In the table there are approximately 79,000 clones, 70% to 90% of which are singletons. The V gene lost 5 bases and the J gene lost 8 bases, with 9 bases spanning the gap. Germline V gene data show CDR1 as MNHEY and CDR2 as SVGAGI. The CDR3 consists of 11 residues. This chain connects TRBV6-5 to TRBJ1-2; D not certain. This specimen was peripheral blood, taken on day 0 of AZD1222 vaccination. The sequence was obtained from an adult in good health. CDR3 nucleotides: TGTGCCAGCAGTCTTTTATGGGGCTACACCTTC. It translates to CASSLLWGYTF.